These T cell receptor beta chains were read from a single sample in a study of blood T cell repertoires in COVID-19. Assay used: immunoSEQ multiplex PCR; TCRdb lists only in-frame clones, some missing. The sample shows 16,000 or so clones, around 89% of them seen only once. Input material: peripheral blood. Receptor source: a man older than 75 with acute or convalescent COVID-19. Each CDR3 is given with its conserved first and last residue. Fields, in order: V gene, J gene, CDR3 protein.

V gene: TRBV19; J gene: TRBJ2-2; CDR3 protein: CASSLLANTGELFF
V gene: TRBV7-9; J gene: TRBJ1-1; CDR3 protein: CASSLSGTLNTEAFF
V gene: TRBV7-9; J gene: TRBJ1-1; CDR3 protein: CASSPGDTNTEAFF
V gene: TRBV2; J gene: TRBJ2-7; CDR3 protein: CASSFRGYEQYF
V gene: TRBV19; J gene: TRBJ2-7; CDR3 protein: CASSIDPISYEQYF
V gene: TRBV6-5; J gene: TRBJ1-1; CDR3 protein: CASSYSLFQGAGEAFF
V gene: TRBV27; J gene: TRBJ1-1; CDR3 protein: CASSRDSMAMNTEAFF
V gene: TRBV10-3; J gene: TRBJ2-1; CDR3 protein: CAISGGDRGYNEQFF
V gene: TRBV2; J gene: TRBJ2-3; CDR3 protein: CASREEGGALTQYF
V gene: TRBV12-3/TRBV12-4; J gene: TRBJ2-3; CDR3 protein: CASSYSGRAQYF
V gene: TRBV6-4; J gene: TRBJ2-7; CDR3 protein: CASFRRGQGVYEQYF
V gene: TRBV5-6; J gene: TRBJ1-2; CDR3 protein: CASSLAGGQGYTF
V gene: TRBV30; J gene: TRBJ2-1; CDR3 protein: CAWTMDSYNEQFF
V gene: TRBV24-1; J gene: TRBJ2-1; CDR3 protein: CATSDLAGGSYNEQFF
V gene: TRBV12-3/TRBV12-4; J gene: TRBJ1-6; CDR3 protein: CASSLDRPSPLHF
V gene: TRBV19; J gene: TRBJ1-1; CDR3 protein: CASSIVQGVNTEAFF
V gene: TRBV6-5; J gene: TRBJ2-1; CDR3 protein: CASSYEGAYNEQFF
V gene: TRBV6-6; J gene: TRBJ1-5; CDR3 protein: CASSTFGRERQPQHF
V gene: TRBV5-4; J gene: TRBJ2-7; CDR3 protein: CASSGTGPNSREQYF
V gene: TRBV2; J gene: TRBJ2-3; CDR3 protein: CASREGGPTDTQYF
V gene: TRBV24-1; J gene: TRBJ1-5; CDR3 protein: CATSEQQGPQHF
V gene: TRBV3-1/TRBV3-2; J gene: TRBJ1-3; CDR3 protein: CASSQRGSDTIYF
V gene: TRBV11-2; J gene: TRBJ1-1; CDR3 protein: CASSLAGLTGKLLNTEAFF
V gene: TRBV20-1; J gene: TRBJ1-5; CDR3 protein: CSASRGPYQPQHF
V gene: TRBV20-1; J gene: TRBJ2-5; CDR3 protein: CSASSLRETQYF
V gene: TRBV3-1/TRBV3-2; J gene: TRBJ1-6; CDR3 protein: CASSPSAANNSPLHF
V gene: TRBV1; J gene: TRBJ2-5; CDR3 protein: CTSSPPAGGPETQYF
V gene: TRBV24-1; J gene: TRBJ1-2; CDR3 protein: CATSTPAGGYTF
V gene: TRBV5-1; J gene: TRBJ1-1; CDR3 protein: CASSLNPGKSTEAFF
V gene: TRBV7-9; J gene: TRBJ2-2; CDR3 protein: CASSLGAGGPGELFF
V gene: TRBV20-1; J gene: TRBJ1-1; CDR3 protein: CSAQVPRGAFF
V gene: TRBV19; J gene: TRBJ1-5; CDR3 protein: CASSTTGSNQPQHF
V gene: TRBV7-8; J gene: TRBJ1-1; CDR3 protein: CASSLMGLGNTEAFF
V gene: TRBV5-1; J gene: TRBJ2-5; CDR3 protein: CASSLVTGNQETQYF
V gene: TRBV2; J gene: TRBJ1-5; CDR3 protein: CASVPGTGLRDQPQHF
V gene: TRBV24-1; J gene: TRBJ2-7; CDR3 protein: CATSDGTSRYEQYF
V gene: TRBV5-1; J gene: TRBJ1-2; CDR3 protein: CASSPLVTSGYTF
V gene: TRBV18; J gene: TRBJ1-2; CDR3 protein: CASSETENYGYTF
V gene: TRBV5-4; J gene: TRBJ1-2; CDR3 protein: CASSLGGGVDYGYTF
V gene: TRBV5-1; J gene: TRBJ1-3; CDR3 protein: CASSFSSGNTIYF
V gene: TRBV7-2; J gene: TRBJ2-3; CDR3 protein: CASSLAGGLITDTQYF
V gene: TRBV27; J gene: TRBJ2-3; CDR3 protein: CASSPLGQGLEGPGTDTQYF
V gene: TRBV28; J gene: TRBJ1-2; CDR3 protein: CASSLYQGLRYGYTF
V gene: TRBV18; J gene: TRBJ2-3; CDR3 protein: CASSPLNSADTQYF
V gene: TRBV30; J gene: TRBJ2-5; CDR3 protein: CAWNVGSGKETQYF
V gene: TRBV6-5; J gene: TRBJ1-4; CDR3 protein: CASSWLQGAKEKLFF
V gene: TRBV5-6; J gene: TRBJ1-5; CDR3 protein: CASSLGRSNQPQHF
V gene: TRBV5-8; J gene: TRBJ2-7; CDR3 protein: CASSLVGDSSYEQYF
V gene: TRBV10-3; J gene: TRBJ2-7; CDR3 protein: CAIRSGTGASYEQYF
V gene: TRBV5-1; J gene: TRBJ1-1; CDR3 protein: CASSLMYGTGGNTEAFF
V gene: TRBV18; J gene: TRBJ2-1; CDR3 protein: CASSGGAAWPSNEQFF
V gene: TRBV7-6; J gene: TRBJ1-2; CDR3 protein: CASSRGQGGNYGYTF
V gene: TRBV2; J gene: TRBJ2-5; CDR3 protein: CASSFETGGRETQYF
V gene: TRBV28; J gene: TRBJ2-2; CDR3 protein: CASSSDRASYYTGELFF